The text below deals with one TCR beta chain. Its target is not known. This record belongs to a study of cytomegalovirus exposure and HLA in healthy donors. Study outcomes and limitations: A later analysis found most CMV-associated TCR beta chains apparently HLA-restricted.

Nominal health characterized the donors when sampled, though unrecorded immune exposures were likely. V gave up 3 bases and J gave up 6 bases; unmatched junction bases: 14. Germline CDR1 LNHDA, CDR2 SQIVND (reference sequence). This CDR3 is built from 17 residues. The PCR made use of 60 Vbeta and 13 Jbeta primers. Only in-frame clones appear in the TCRdb table, and some are missing; sequencing was by immunoSEQ multiplex PCR. Of about 130,000 clones listed, about 76% were seen once; the top ten hold 0.6% to 0.7%. The receptor was isolated from a man between 18 and 35 years old in good health and CMV-seronegative. Material: PBMCs. The chain links TRBV19 to TRBJ2-1, with 7 bases identical to TRBD1. The CDR3: CASSIDPSTGRRNEQFF. In DNA form, the CDR3 reads TGTGCCAGTAGTATTGACCCCTCGACAGGGCGACGCAATGAGCAGTTCTTC. The complete variable domain, with remaining parts taken from reference TRBV19 and TRBJ2-1, reads DGGITQSPKYLFRKEGQNVTLSCEQNLNHDAMYWYRQDPGQGLRLIYYSQIVNDFQKGDIAEGYSVSREKKESFPLTVTSAQKNPTAFYLCASSIDPSTGRRNEQFFGPGTRLTVL.